A selection of T cell receptor beta chains follows, all from one sample in a study of blood T cell repertoires in COVID-19. Data came from immunoSEQ multiplex PCR; TCRdb stores just in-frame clones and leaves some out. The repertoire holds about 270,000 clones, with 86% as singletons. Source material: peripheral blood. These TCRs come from a woman older than 75 with COVID-19, enrolled during active disease. Both conserved end residues are part of each CDR3. D genes are given only for firm matches. A row's size may be missing; if present it is once, few, many or a size class.

v_call	clone_size	d_call	j_call	cdr3_aa	cdr3_nt
TRBV7-9	NA	NA	TRBJ1-2	CASSPLLRGEYGYTF	TGTGCCAGCAGCCCCCTCCTTCGGGGGGAATATGGCTACACCTTC
TRBV15	NA	TRBD2	TRBJ2-5	CATSRDRGTSGQETQYF	TGTGCCACCAGCAGAGATCGTGGGACTAGCGGCCAAGAGACCCAGTACTTC
TRBV18	NA	TRBD1	TRBJ1-1	CASSPPGQRNTEAFF	TGTGCCAGCTCACCACCGGGACAGAGGAACACTGAAGCTTTCTTT
TRBV6-1	NA	TRBD1	TRBJ1-2	CASSEWTGSVYGYTF	TGTGCCAGCAGTGAGTGGACAGGGTCGGTCTATGGCTACACCTTC
TRBV5-1	NA	NA	TRBJ1-1	CASSLVGGFMNTEAFF	TGCGCCAGCAGCTTGGTAGGCGGTTTCATGAACACTGAAGCTTTCTTT
TRBV7-9	NA	TRBD2	TRBJ2-5	CASSLAREAQYF	TGTGCCAGCAGCTTAGCGCGGGAGGCCCAGTACTTC
TRBV7-8	NA	TRBD2	TRBJ2-5	CASSLALFGLAGGLIGETQYF	TGTGCCAGCAGCTTAGCCCTCTTCGGGCTAGCGGGGGGTTTGATAGGAGAGACCCAGTACTTC
TRBV10-3	NA	NA	TRBJ1-1	CAISEGQITEAFF	TGTGCCATCAGTGAGGGACAGATCACTGAAGCTTTCTTT
TRBV5-1	NA	TRBD1	TRBJ1-2	CASSPDRGDYGYTF	TGCGCCAGCAGCCCGGACAGGGGAGACTATGGCTACACCTTC
TRBV4-1	NA	NA	TRBJ1-6	CASSQEALGAGSPLHF	TGCGCCAGCAGCCAAGAAGCCCTGGGGGCGGGTTCACCCCTCCACTTT
TRBV9	NA	TRBD2	TRBJ2-3	CASSPRTSGLFSDTQYF	TGTGCCAGCAGCCCGCGGACTAGCGGGTTGTTCTCAGATACGCAGTATTTT
TRBV7-9	NA	TRBD1	TRBJ2-1	CASLAMGQGAVFSYNEQFF	TGTGCCAGCCTAGCAATGGGACAGGGGGCCGTATTCTCCTACAATGAGCAGTTCTTC
TRBV5-1	NA	TRBD1	TRBJ1-1	CASSSGQGTTEAFF	TGCGCCAGCAGCTCGGGACAGGGGACCACTGAAGCTTTCTTT
TRBV6-4	NA	NA	TRBJ1-2	CASSDGGSNYGYTF	TGTGCCAGCAGTGACGGCGGCAGCAACTATGGCTACACCTTC
TRBV28	once	NA	TRBJ1-1	CASSLMSRDTEAFF	TGTGCCAGCAGTTTGATGTCCCGGGACACTGAAGCTTTCTTT
TRBV20-1	NA	TRBD1	TRBJ1-1	CSAIRGTEAFF	TGCAGTGCGATCAGGGGGACTGAAGCTTTCTTT
TRBV9	NA	NA	TRBJ1-3	CASSPGLGVPGNTIYF	TGTGCCAGCAGCCCGGGACTCGGCGTCCCTGGAAACACCATATATTTT
TRBV6-5	NA	TRBD2	TRBJ2-1	CASRASGGARYEQFF	TGTGCCAGCAGGGCTAGCGGGGGGGCCAGGTATGAGCAGTTCTTC
TRBV6-5	NA	TRBD1	TRBJ1-2	CASRPGQGRDGYTF	TGTGCCAGCAGGCCGGGACAGGGAAGAGATGGCTACACCTTC
TRBV5-1	NA	NA	TRBJ1-6	CASSRDSGGRRGVSITPLHF	TGCGCCAGCAGCCGTGACAGCGGGGGCCGCCGAGGGGTGTCTATTACACCCCTCCACTTT
TRBV6-5	NA	NA	TRBJ1-4	CASSSRGSEKLFF	TGTGCCAGCAGCTCAAGAGGAAGTGAAAAACTGTTTTTT
TRBV2	NA	TRBD1	TRBJ1-1	CASWRGRTAFF	TGTGCCAGCTGGAGGGGGCGCACGGCTTTCTTT
TRBV20-1	NA	TRBD1	TRBJ1-1	CSASQPGGSINTEAFF	TGCAGTGCTAGTCAGCCAGGGGGTTCCATTAACACTGAAGCTTTCTTT
TRBV15	NA	TRBD1	TRBJ1-1	CATSSRQGATTNTEAFF	TGTGCCACCAGCAGCCGACAGGGGGCGACCACGAACACTGAAGCTTTCTTT
TRBV18	NA	NA	TRBJ1-2	CASSQTSGGGYTF	TGTGCCAGCTCACAAACGTCCGGGGGAGGCTACACCTTC
TRBV5-5	NA	TRBD1	TRBJ1-1	CASSLATGGGYTEAFF	TGTGCCAGCAGCTTAGCTACAGGGGGTGGGTACACTGAAGCTTTCTTT
TRBV7-8	NA	TRBD2	TRBJ2-2	CASSLRNSGATGELFF	TGTGCCAGCAGCCTCCGGAATAGCGGGGCTACCGGGGAGCTGTTTTTT
TRBV5-1	NA	NA	TRBJ1-6	CASRGGSYNSPLHF	TGCGCCAGCAGGGGAGGCTCCTATAATTCACCCCTCCACTTT
TRBV7-3	NA	NA	TRBJ1-1	CASSLGLEGEAFF	TGTGCCAGCAGCTTGGGACTGGAGGGTGAAGCTTTCTTT
TRBV6-1	NA	NA	TRBJ1-4	CASSEAQGTKLFF	TGTGCCAGCAGTGAAGCCCAGGGTACTAAACTGTTTTTT
TRBV19	NA	NA	TRBJ1-5	CASSIDPGVHQPQHF	TGTGCCAGTAGTATAGATCCAGGGGTCCATCAGCCCCAGCATTTT
TRBV6-5	NA	NA	TRBJ2-7	CASSRTGTTFYEQYF	TGTGCCAGCAGCCGAACAGGGACCACGTTCTACGAGCAGTACTTC
TRBV5-1	NA	NA	TRBJ2-3	CASSLSSQVGPDTQYF	TGCGCCAGCAGCTTGAGTTCCCAGGTGGGCCCGGATACGCAGTATTTT
TRBV3-1/TRBV3-2	NA	TRBD2	TRBJ2-1	CASSQDRASGGSSGEQFF	TGTGCCAGCAGCCAAGACAGGGCTAGCGGGGGGTCCAGTGGTGAGCAGTTCTTC
TRBV18	NA	NA	TRBJ1-5	CASSLQGAGQPQHF	TGTGCCAGCTCACTACAAGGTGCGGGTCAGCCCCAGCATTTT
TRBV5-1	NA	NA	TRBJ1-1	CASSQQGGNTEAFF	TGCGCCAGCAGCCAGCAGGGAGGGAACACTGAAGCTTTCTTT
TRBV19	once	TRBD1	TRBJ2-7	CAAGQGYEQYF	TGTGCCGCGGGACAGGGATACGAGCAGTACTTC
TRBV24-1	NA	TRBD2	TRBJ2-3	CATSDLKRGGADTQYF	TGTGCCACCAGTGATTTGAAGCGGGGGGGTGCAGATACGCAGTATTTT
TRBV5-4	NA	NA	TRBJ2-2	CASSRGDTGELFF	TGTGCCAGCAGCCGGGGAGACACCGGGGAGCTGTTTTTT
TRBV6-1	NA	NA	TRBJ1-6	CASSAGSLAGTSPLHF	TGTGCCAGCAGTGCGGGATCATTGGCAGGTACTTCACCCCTCCACTTT
TRBV5-5	NA	TRBD1	TRBJ1-2	CASSPTGGYYGYTF	TGTGCCAGCAGCCCGACAGGGGGCTACTATGGCTACACCTTC
TRBV19	NA	TRBD1	TRBJ1-6	CASSIMTGLNSPLHF	TGTGCCAGTAGTATCATGACAGGGCTTAATTCACCCCTCCACTTT
TRBV28	NA	TRBD2	TRBJ2-5	CASSMMGLVTNTQYF	TGTGCCAGCAGCATGATGGGACTAGTGACGAATACCCAGTACTTC
TRBV6-5	NA	NA	TRBJ2-7	CASRSLASGEQYF	TGTGCCAGCAGGTCACTCGCGTCGGGCGAGCAGTACTTC
TRBV18	NA	TRBD2	TRBJ2-3	CASSPPIGGGTDTQYF	TGTGCCAGCTCACCACCCATCGGCGGGGGGACTGATACGCAGTATTTT